The 19 T cell receptor beta chains given below trace back to one sample, sequenced in a study of cytomegalovirus exposure and HLA in healthy donors. The PCR had 60 Vbeta and 13 Jbeta primers. Method: immunoSEQ multiplex PCR; TCRdb's copy keeps in-frame clones and lacks some. The table has over 75,000 clones, approximately 81% seen once; the top ten hold more than 2.5%. Specimen: PBMCs. These receptors all stem from a male donor in good health and CMV-seropositive.

The V and J genes are TRBV6-1 and TRBJ1-6, with D maybe TRBD1 (6 bases). V was trimmed by 0 bases and J by 0 bases, leaving 15 bases between them. This CDR3 is 19 amino acids long. The germline gives CDR1 MNHNS, CDR2 SASEGT. DNA of the CDR3: TGTGCCAGCAGTGAAGCTAGGGGGGGCCCAACCTCCTATAATTCACCCCTCCACTTT. Residues: CASSEARGGPTSYNSPLHF.

The rearrangement links TRBV4-1 to TRBJ1-4; TRBD1 might be the D (5 bases). CDR3 length equals 15 residues. Germline loops: CDR1 MGHRA, CDR2 YSYEKL. Trimming stripped 1 base from V and 0 bases from J, with 6 bases between. CDR3 amino acids: CASSQGTTTNEKLFF. Here the CDR3 DNA reads TGCGCCAGCAGCCAAGGGACAACAACTAATGAAAAACTGTTTTTT.

This clone has just one count. The gene calls are TRBV7-9 and TRBJ2-2; 8 bases line up with TRBD1. V shed 5 bases and J 3 bases; nucleotides not matched to a gene: 11. CDR3 length equals 17 residues. Germline CDR1 is SEHNR and CDR2 is FQNEAQ (reference sequence). DNA of the CDR3: TGTGCCAGCAGCGGTGGCAGGGACAGGAGATACACCGGGGAGCTGTTTTTT. It codes for CASSGGRDRRYTGELFF.

The genes are TRBV7-9 and TRBJ1-5, with 8 bases fitting TRBD1. With 5 bases clipped from V and 2 bases from J, the junction kept 8 bases outside the gene matches. Per germline, CDR1 SEHNR and CDR2 FQNEAQ (reference sequence). The CDR3 is 16 amino acids. CDR3 sequence: CASSGDDRGGNQPQHF. The CDR3 DNA follows: TGTGCCAGCAGCGGGGACGACAGGGGTGGCAATCAGCCCCAGCATTTT.

The genes are TRBV2 and TRBJ1-4, with a tentative D call TRBD1 (6 bases). This CDR3 is 13 amino acids long. Germline CDR1 is SNHLY and CDR2 is FYNNEI. V was clipped by 7 bases and J by 8 bases, with 14 bases between them. CDR3 protein: CASTRDIKEKLFF. In nucleotides, the CDR3 is TGTGCCAGCACCCGGGACATAAAGGAAAAACTGTTTTTT.

The chain couples TRBV5-4 to TRBJ1-2; 8 nucleotides agree with TRBD1. This CDR3 is built from 15 residues. Unmatched junction bases numbered 7, after V lost 4 bases and J lost 2 bases. The V gene's germline CDR1 is SGHNT and CDR2 YYREEE (reference sequence). The CDR3: CASSAQGAQNYGYTF. CDR3 DNA sequence: TGTGCCAGCAGCGCTCAGGGGGCCCAGAACTATGGCTACACCTTC.

This chain connects TRBV27 to TRBJ2-6; 7 nucleotides match TRBD1. Germline-derived CDR1 and CDR2 are MNHEY and SMNVEV (reference sequence). V lost 5 bases, J lost 10 bases, and 2 bases stayed unmatched. The length of the CDR3 is 12 residues. The CDR3 DNA follows: TGTGCCAGCAGTACAGGGGAAAACGTCCTGACTTTC. Translating it yields CASSTGENVLTF.

V gene TRBV5-1 combines with J gene TRBJ2-1; 9 bases are a match to TRBD1. Trimming at V came to 3 bases and at J to 9 bases, leaving 10 bases not matched to a gene. CDR1 is SGHRS, CDR2 YFSETQ, per germline. The CDR3 sequence is 15 residues long. This chain's CDR3 is CASSSSKGTGSEQFF. CDR3 coding DNA: TGCGCCAGCAGCTCGTCCAAGGGGACAGGGAGTGAGCAGTTCTTC.

The CDR3 here is CAWRRTGADTQYF. The CDR3 nucleotides read TGTGCCTGGAGGCGGACAGGCGCAGATACGCAGTATTTT. The chain joins TRBV30 to TRBJ2-3; 7 positions agree with TRBD1. Trimming removed 3 bases from V and 4 bases from J; junction bases left unmatched: 4. The CDR3 is 13 residues long. Germline loops: CDR1 GTSNPN, CDR2 SVGIG (reference sequence).

The V call is TRBV7-8, the J call TRBJ2-7, with TRBD2 identical over 7 bases. Germline V lookup: CDR1 SGHVS, CDR2 FQNEAQ. V lost 1 base, J lost 2 bases, and 5 bases stayed unmatched. This CDR3 spans 15 amino acids. The DNA for the CDR3 is TGTGCCAGCAGCTTAGAAGATGCGGGGGCCTACGAGCAGTACTTC. Translating gives CASSLEDAGAYEQYF.

The chain recombines TRBV9 with TRBJ1-4; 11 bases line up with TRBD1. Germline CDR1 is SGDLS and CDR2 is YYNGEE. The CDR3 extends over 16 amino acids. Trimming removed 4 bases from V and 6 bases from J; junction bases left unmatched: 8. The CDR3 protein is CASSRGTGGVYEKLFF. The CDR3 DNA reads TGTGCCAGCAGCAGGGGGACAGGGGGAGTTTATGAAAAACTGTTTTTT.

The chain joins TRBV5-1 to TRBJ1-2; D is perhaps TRBD1 (5 bases). CDR1 is SGHRS and CDR2 is YFSETQ in the germline V gene. Trimming left V 9 bases short and J 4 bases short, with 19 bases between. CDR3 length: 14 residues. CDR3 amino acids: CATSSRGHTYGYTF. Here the CDR3 DNA reads TGCGCCACCAGTTCGCGCGGACACACCTATGGCTACACCTTC.

This chain joins TRBV6-5 and TRBJ1-2; TRBD1 agrees at 8 bases. Germline V gene data show CDR1 as MNHEY and CDR2 as SVGAGI. The junction had 4 bases not matched to a gene; V was cut back by 1 base and J by 6 bases. The CDR3 sequence is 14 residues long. Written as DNA, the CDR3 is TGTGCCAGCAGTTACTTTCGACAGGGGAATGGCTACACCTTC. This sequence encodes CASSYFRQGNGYTF.

The V call is TRBV9, the J call TRBJ1-1; the D gene is possibly TRBD1 (6 bases). Germline CDR1 is SGDLS and CDR2 is YYNGEE. This CDR3 spans 17 amino acids. Trimming left V 4 bases short and J 1 base short, with 20 bases between. This chain's CDR3 is CASSQGQTASRNTEAFF. CDR3 nucleotides: TGTGCCAGCAGCCAAGGACAGACCGCCTCTAGGAACACTGAAGCTTTCTTT.

CDR3 protein: CASSLDLTGSTEAFF. The CDR3 coding sequence is TGTGCCAGCAGCTTAGATCTAACAGGATCCACTGAAGCTTTCTTT. The chain carries TRBV9 and TRBJ1-1; TRBD1 might be the D (5 bases). Germline V lookup: CDR1 SGDLS, CDR2 YYNGEE. The CDR3 covers 15 residues. V was pared by 4 bases and J by 4 bases, with 17 bases between.

The rearrangement links TRBV19 to TRBJ1-1; D ambiguous. V lost 7 bases and J lost 2, with 11 bases in between. Germline V gene data show CDR1 as LNHDA and CDR2 as SQIVND (reference sequence). The CDR3 runs to 13 residues. The CDR3 DNA reads TGTGCCAGTATTGGTGAGATTAACACTGAAGCTTTCTTT. This gives the protein CASIGEINTEAFF. Supplemented by reference TRBV19 and TRBJ1-1, the full variable domain reads DGGITQSPKYLFRKEGQNVTLSCEQNLNHDAMYWYRQDPGQGLRLIYYSQIVNDFQKGDIAEGYSVSREKKESFPLTVTSAQKNPTAFYLCASIGEINTEAFFGQGTRLTVV.

The DNA for the CDR3 is TGTGCCACGTCCAGACAGAGCTCCTACAATGAGCAGTTCTTC. Its protein product is CATSRQSSYNEQFF. V and J are TRBV6-5 and TRBJ2-1; weak D call: TRBD1 (5 bases). The germline V gene encodes CDR1 MNHEY and CDR2 SVGAGI. Trimming left V 10 bases short and J 0 bases short, with 13 bases between. The CDR3 totals 14 residues.

In the case of this clone: Other DNA sequences in the sample encode the same CDR3. The chain recombines TRBV7-6 with TRBJ2-5; the D is unclear. The germline V gene has CDR1 SGHVS and CDR2 FNYEAQ. The CDR3 contains 13 residues. V was clipped by 0 bases and J by 2 bases, with 4 bases between them. The CDR3 sequence: CASSLARQETQYF. DNA of the CDR3: TGTGCCAGCAGCTTAGCGCGACAAGAGACCCAGTACTTC.

This clone was picked up one time. This chain uses TRBV4-1 with TRBJ1-1; D is undetermined. V lost 3 bases and J 3 bases, leaving 8 bases between the germline ends. Looked up from germline, CDR1 is MGHRA and CDR2 is YSYEKL. The CDR3 extends over 13 amino acids. The CDR3 DNA reads TGCGCCAGCAGCCACAGGCGGGACACTGAAGCTTTCTTT. It codes for CASSHRRDTEAFF.